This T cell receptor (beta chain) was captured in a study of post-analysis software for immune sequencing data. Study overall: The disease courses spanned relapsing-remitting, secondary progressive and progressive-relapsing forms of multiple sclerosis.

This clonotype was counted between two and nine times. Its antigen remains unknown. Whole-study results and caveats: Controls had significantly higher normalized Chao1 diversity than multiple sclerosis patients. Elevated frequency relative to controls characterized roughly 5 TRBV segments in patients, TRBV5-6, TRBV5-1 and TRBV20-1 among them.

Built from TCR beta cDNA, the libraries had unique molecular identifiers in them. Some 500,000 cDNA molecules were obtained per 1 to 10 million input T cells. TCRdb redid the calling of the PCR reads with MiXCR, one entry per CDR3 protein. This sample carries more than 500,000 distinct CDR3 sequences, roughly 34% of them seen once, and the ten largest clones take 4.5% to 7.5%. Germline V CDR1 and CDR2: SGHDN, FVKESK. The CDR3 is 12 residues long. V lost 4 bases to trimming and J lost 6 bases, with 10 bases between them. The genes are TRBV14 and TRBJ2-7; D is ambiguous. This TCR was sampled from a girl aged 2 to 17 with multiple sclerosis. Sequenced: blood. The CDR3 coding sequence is TGTGCCAGCAGCCCGGACGGTGGCGAGCAGTACTTC. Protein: CASSPDGGEQYF.